These 26 T cell receptor beta chains came from one sample sequenced in a study of T cell clonotyping in hematopoietic cell transplantation. Method: immunoSEQ multiplex PCR; TCRdb's copy keeps in-frame clones and lacks some. This sample has approximately 42,000 clones, with roughly 85% found just once. Time point of the sample: recipient sample about 28 days before transplant, after cytoreduction. The sample was peripheral blood mononuclear cells, taken before stem cell transplant. These receptors came from a man in his sixties with acute myeloid leukemia. Some clones in this sample may be carry-over from other donors' samples.

The gene calls are TRBV4-2 and TRBJ1-5; D remains unclear. V lost 4 bases and J 6 bases, leaving 10 bases between the germline ends. The germline V gene has CDR1 LGHNA and CDR2 YNFKEQ. This CDR3 comprises 13 residues. The CDR3 sequence: CASSPSLGQPQHF. The CDR3 DNA follows: TGTGCCAGCAGCCCCTCCCTCGGTCAGCCCCAGCATTTT.

The J gene is TRBJ1-2, the V gene TRBV5-1; no firm D call. Germline values: CDR1 SGHRS, CDR2 YFSETQ. The CDR3 is 13 amino acids. Trimming removed 1 base at V and 5 bases at J, with 9 bases between. As DNA, the CDR3 is TGCGCCAGCAGCTTGTCACAGTTTTATGGCTACACCTTC. As protein: CASSLSQFYGYTF.

This chain joins TRBV30 and TRBJ1-1, with 8 bases fitting TRBD1. The V gene end was trimmed by 0 bases and the J gene end by 3 bases; junction bases not matched to a gene: 3. CDR3 length: 14 amino acids. Germline values: CDR1 GTSNPN, CDR2 SVGIG (reference sequence). The CDR3 loop is CAWSVGQGYTEAFF. The CDR3 nucleotides read TGTGCCTGGAGTGTAGGACAGGGCTACACTGAAGCTTTCTTT.

This chain connects TRBV19 to TRBJ1-1; D might be TRBD1 (5 bases). There are 14 residues in the CDR3. Germline values: CDR1 LNHDA, CDR2 SQIVND (reference sequence). V dropped 3 bases and J dropped 7 bases, with 15 bases sitting between them. DNA of the CDR3: TGTGCCAGTAGTATTCCGAGGGGAAGGGGTGAAGCTTTCTTT. Its protein product is CASSIPRGRGEAFF.

This chain links TRBV29-1 with TRBJ2-2; D unresolved. V lost 3 bases to trimming and J lost 0 bases, with 5 bases between them. The CDR3 contains 13 residues. The germline V gene has CDR1 SQVTM and CDR2 ANQGSEA. DNA of the CDR3: TGCAGCGTTGAGGAAGCGAACACCGGGGAGCTGTTTTTT. Protein sequence: CSVEEANTGELFF.

In DNA, the CDR3 is TGTGCCAGCACCCTAGGGGGGGGGTCGGACTATGGCTACACCTTC. It codes for CASTLGGGSDYGYTF. The J gene is TRBJ1-2, the V gene TRBV7-2, with D possibly being TRBD1 (6 bases). Germline V CDR1 and CDR2: SGHTA, FQGNSA. The CDR3 sequence is 15 residues long. V shed 7 bases and J shed 3 bases, with 18 bases lying between them. The full variable domain, its missing parts supplied by reference TRBV7-2 and TRBJ1-2, is GAGVSQSPSNKVTEKGKDVELRCDPISGHTALYWYRQSLGQGLEFLIYFQGNSAPDKSGLPSDRFSAERTGGSVSTLTIQRTQQEDSAVYLCASTLGGGSDYGYTFGSGTRLTVV.

The CDR3 spells CASRGTGGAITEAFF. CDR3 DNA: TGTGCCAGCAGGGGGACAGGGGGCGCGATCACTGAAGCTTTCTTT. This chain links TRBV4-2 with TRBJ1-1; 12 bases line up with TRBD1. The CDR3 covers 15 residues. Trimming took 6 bases from V and 4 from J; bases not matched to a gene: 6. The germline CDR1 and CDR2 sequences are LGHNA and YNFKEQ.

The chain couples TRBV7-6 to TRBJ2-7; D remains ambiguous. CDR1 is SGHVS, CDR2 FNYEAQ, per germline. The CDR3 has 14 residues. V dropped 0 bases and J dropped 2 bases, with 8 bases sitting between them. The CDR3 DNA follows: TGTGCCAGCAGCTTAGCGAAAACTACCTACGAGCAGTACTTC. Amino acids: CASSLAKTTYEQYF.

The chain employs TRBV11-3 and TRBJ2-7, with D tentatively TRBD1 (6 bases). The CDR3 covers 14 residues. Trimming took off 1 base at V and 3 bases at J, with 10 bases between the two ends. Germline CDR1 reads SGHNT; CDR2 reads YENEEA. The CDR3 spells CASSLGPTGYEQYF. DNA for the CDR3: TGTGCCAGCAGCTTAGGTCCGACAGGCTACGAGCAGTACTTC. Supplemented by reference TRBV11-3 and TRBJ2-7, the full variable domain reads EAGVVQSPRYKIIEKKQPVAFWCNPISGHNTLYWYLQNLGQGPELLIRYENEEAVDDSQLPKDRFSAERLKGVDSTLKIQPAELGDSAVYLCASSLGPTGYEQYFGPGTRLTVT.

This clone occurred once. The chain links TRBV10-3 to TRBJ2-7; D uncertain. Trimming removed 8 bases from V and 0 bases from J, with 14 bases in between. In germline, CDR1 is ENHRY, CDR2 SYGVKD. The CDR3 contains 14 residues. The CDR3 reads CAISTSGDSYEQYF. The CDR3 nucleotides are TGTGCCATCTCAACCTCAGGCGACTCCTACGAGCAGTACTTC.

The sample holds a few counts of this clone. The chain uses TRBV4-1 and TRBJ1-2; a possible D gene is TRBD1 (6 bases). CDR3 size: 14 residues. V was cut by 4 bases and J by 6 bases, with 15 bases left in between. CDR1 MGHRA and CDR2 YSYEKL come from the germline V gene. The CDR3 bases are TGCGCCAGCAGCCCTTCCCCCGGGACAAATGGCTACACCTTC. This encodes CASSPSPGTNGYTF.

This chain joins TRBV21-1 and TRBJ1-5; the table's D call of TRBD1 was not tested on the DNA. TRBV21-1 is tagged as a pseudogene. CDR3 length: 16 residues. CDR3 bases: TGTGCCAGCAGCCGGGGGGACAGGGGGCGGCATCAGCCCCAGCATTTT. Residues: CASSRGDRGRHQPQHF.

The chain carries TRBV7-6 and TRBJ2-5; no clear D. Trimming cost V 5 bases and J 4 bases, with 17 bases left between them. The CDR3 consists of 15 residues. Germline loops: CDR1 SGHVS, CDR2 FNYEAQ. The CDR3 loop reads CASSPGTVTVETQYF. CDR3 nucleotide sequence: TGTGCCAGCAGCCCCGGAACTGTAACGGTAGAGACCCAGTACTTC.

For the CDR3, the DNA is TGTGCCAGCCTTAGAGGGGTCTATGGCTACACCTTC. It codes for CASLRGVYGYTF. The V gene is TRBV2, the J gene TRBJ1-2, with D possibly being TRBD1 (5 bases). This CDR3 has 12 amino acids. V gave up 8 bases and J gave up 4 bases, with 11 bases separating them. Germline-derived CDR1 and CDR2 are SNHLY and FYNNEI.

The chain combines TRBV29-1 with TRBJ1-5; no clear D gene. Germline CDR1 reads SQVTM; CDR2 reads ANQGSEA. This CDR3 has 12 residues. V was cut by 6 bases and J by 3 bases, with 9 bases left in between. This chain's CDR3 is CSVRTANQPQHF. CDR3 coding DNA: TGCAGCGTGCGGACCGCCAATCAGCCCCAGCATTTT.

V usage is TRBV19 and J usage is TRBJ1-6, with D tentatively TRBD1 (6 bases). There are 15 residues in the CDR3. The V gene lost 3 bases and the J gene lost 6 bases, with 12 bases spanning the gap. Germline V gene sequence: CDR1 LNHDA, CDR2 SQIVND (reference sequence). The CDR3 DNA reads as TGTGCCAGTAGTATTAAGGGGGATCCTAATTCACCCCTCCACTTT. Residues: CASSIKGDPNSPLHF.

The chain links TRBV28 to TRBJ2-5; 14 bases are shared with TRBD2. V shed 5 bases, J shed 4 bases, and the junction held 3 bases outside the gene matches. Germline CDR1 MDHEN, CDR2 SYDVKM. This CDR3 has 15 amino acids. CDR3 DNA sequence: TGTGCCAGCAGTCTGACTAGCGGGGGGGGAGAGACCCAGTACTTC. It is translated as CASSLTSGGGETQYF.

The V call is TRBV10-3, the J call TRBJ1-4; 11 bases fit TRBD1. Germline assignment: CDR1 ENHRY and CDR2 SYGVKD. The CDR3 has 14 amino acids. V lost 10 bases and J lost 8; bases outside the gene matches: 9. CDR3 DNA sequence: TGTGCCACAAAGGGGGACAGGGGGAACGAAAAACTGTTTTTT. It encodes CATKGDRGNEKLFF.

The chain has TRBV19 and TRBJ2-3; D is unclear. This CDR3 spans 14 amino acids. Per germline, CDR1 LNHDA and CDR2 SQIVND (reference sequence). The V gene lost 0 bases and the J gene lost 2 bases, with 6 bases spanning the gap. The CDR3 region is CASSIDLNTDTQYF. CDR3 coding DNA: TGTGCCAGTAGTATAGACTTGAACACAGATACGCAGTATTTT. The variable domain in full, with the rest retrieved from reference TRBV19 and TRBJ2-3, is DGGITQSPKYLFRKEGQNVTLSCEQNLNHDAMYWYRQDPGQGLRLIYYSQIVNDFQKGDIAEGYSVSREKKESFPLTVTSAQKNPTAFYLCASSIDLNTDTQYFGPGTRLTVL.

The chain is built from TRBV14 and TRBJ2-7, with D unresolved. CDR3 size: 13 residues. Trimming pared 1 base from V and 7 bases from J, leaving 11 bases between. Germline assignment: CDR1 SGHDN and CDR2 FVKESK. This chain's CDR3 is CASSQALQREQYF. The CDR3 DNA sequence: TGTGCCAGCAGCCAAGCCCTACAGAGGGAGCAGTACTTC.

In its sample, this clone was seen once. This rearrangement joins TRBV7-2 to TRBJ1-1; TRBD1 might be the D (5 bases). This CDR3 spans 14 amino acids. Per the germline V gene, CDR1 is SGHTA and CDR2 is FQGNSA. Trimming removed 1 base from V and 6 bases from J, with 12 bases in between. This CDR3 is CASSLGSGTSEAFF. CDR3 DNA sequence: TGTGCCAGCAGCTTAGGGTCTGGGACCTCTGAAGCTTTCTTT.

This sequence joins TRBV30 and TRBJ1-1; 8 positions agree with TRBD1. V lost 2 bases and J lost 5; bases outside the gene matches: 7. CDR3 length: 14 amino acids. Germline V CDR1 and CDR2: GTSNPN, SVGIG (reference sequence). CDR3 loop: CAWSSQGAWTEAFF. The CDR3 nucleotides read TGTGCCTGGAGTTCTCAGGGGGCATGGACTGAAGCTTTCTTT.

The chain recombines TRBV5-8 with TRBJ1-2, with a possible D match to TRBD1 (6 bases). V was cut by 1 base and J by 5 bases, with 12 bases left in between. The germline gives CDR1 SGHTS, CDR2 YDEGEE. The CDR3 length is 14 residues. Here the CDR3 reads CASSLTGLRYGYTF. The DNA of the CDR3 is TGTGCCAGCAGCTTGACAGGGCTACGGTATGGCTACACCTTC. The entire variable domain, with the rest obtained from reference TRBV5-8 and TRBJ1-2, is as follows: EAGVTQSPTHLIKTRGQQATLRCSPISGHTSVYWYQQALGLGLQFLLWYDEGEERNRGNFPPRFSGRQFPNYSSELNVNALELEDSALYLCASSLTGLRYGYTFGSGTRLTVV.

The J gene is TRBJ2-7, the V gene TRBV28, with D tentatively TRBD1 (6 bases). V lost 3 bases to trimming and J lost 3 bases, with 9 bases between them. The CDR3 runs 13 residues. The germline CDR1 and CDR2 sequences are MDHEN and SYDVKM. This CDR3 is CASSLVTGYEQYF. For the CDR3, the DNA is TGTGCCAGCAGTTTGGTGACAGGCTACGAGCAGTACTTC.

The gene calls are TRBV7-9 and TRBJ2-7; 8 bases match TRBD1. CDR1 and CDR2 (germline): SEHNR, FQNEAQ (reference sequence). The CDR3 covers 16 residues. V lost 6 bases and J lost 0; bases outside the gene matches: 10. CDR3 DNA: TGTGCCAGCAGTTCACCGGGACAGGAGCTCTCCTACGAGCAGTACTTC. This codes for CASSSPGQELSYEQYF. Supplemented by reference TRBV7-9 and TRBJ2-7, the full variable domain reads DTGVSQNPRHKITKRGQNVTFRCDPISEHNRLYWYRQTLGQGPEFLTYFQNEAQLEKSRLLSDRFSAERPKGSFSTLEIQRTEQGDSAMYLCASSSPGQELSYEQYFGPGTRLTVT.

The rearrangement links TRBV4-2 to TRBJ1-5; TRBD1 is a possible D gene (5 bases). Trimming shortened V by 0 bases and J by 5 bases, and 8 bases separated the two germline ends. Looked up from germline, CDR1 is LGHNA and CDR2 is YNFKEQ. The CDR3 consists of 14 residues. The CDR3 region is CASSQDQGYQPQHF. The CDR3, as DNA: TGTGCCAGCAGCCAAGATCAGGGTTATCAGCCCCAGCATTTT.